This is a list of T cell receptor beta chains from one sample in a study of T cells in Graves' hyperthyroidism and ophthalmopathy. TCRdb recomputed calls from the multiplex PCR reads with MiXCR, one row per CDR3 protein. The top ten hold approximately 19% of the sample, which has under 400,000 distinct CDR3 sequences, roughly 15% seen once. The sequenced material came from blood. These receptors all stem from a woman between 55 and 75 years old with Graves' ophthalmopathy. Each CDR3 is given with its conserved first and last residue. Each record gives: J gene, clone size, V gene, D gene, CDR3 length, CDR3 protein, CDR3 DNA. D genes are given only for firm matches. The size entry is marked missing in some rows and otherwise reads once, few, many or a size class.

TRBJ2-2 few TRBV9 TRBD1 16 CASSPRTGIGTGELFF TGTGCCAGCAGCCCCCGGACAGGGATTGGCACCGGGGAGCTGTTTTTT
TRBJ2-7 many TRBV9 TRBD2 16 CASSVLLGAGEYEQYF TGTGCCAGCAGCGTCCTCTTAGGAGCGGGAGAATACGAGCAGTACTTC
TRBJ1-2 many TRBV7-2 - 13 CASTTSGGYGYTF TGTGCCAGCACCACCTCCGGGGGTTATGGCTACACCTTC
TRBJ1-2 few TRBV2 - 17 CASSDLSGTEGAYGYTF TGTGCCAGCAGTGACCTCTCCGGGACGGAGGGCGCCTATGGCTACACCTTC
TRBJ1-6 - TRBV14 - 14 CASSQGGEGSPLHF TGTGCCAGCAGCCAAGGCGGAGAGGGTTCACCCCTCCACTTT
TRBJ2-2 few TRBV27 - 14 CASTLSGNTGELFF TGTGCCAGCACCCTAAGCGGGAACACCGGGGAGCTGTTTTTT
TRBJ1-1 many TRBV28 - 16 CASSLSISGTKGEAFF TGTGCCAGCAGTTTATCGATAAGCGGGACCAAGGGTGAAGCTTTCTTT
TRBJ1-1 many TRBV28 - 12 CASSSVNTEAFF TGTGCCAGCAGTTCCGTGAACACTGAAGCTTTCTTT
TRBJ1-5 - TRBV6-5 - 15 CASSYNGRLDQPQHF TGTGCCAGCAGTTACAATGGTAGGTTGGACCAGCCCCAGCATTTT
TRBJ2-2 - TRBV28 - 15 CASSPLGGNSGELFF TGTGCCAGCAGTCCCTTAGGGGGGAACAGCGGGGAGCTGTTTTTT
TRBJ1-6 - TRBV25-1 TRBD1 17 CASSQRGGTDYNSPLHF TGTGCCAGCAGTCAACGGGGGGGGACAGATTATAATTCACCCCTCCACTTT
TRBJ2-1 - TRBV12-3/TRBV12-4 - 14 CASRNSGGHNEQFF TGTGCCAGCCGAAATAGCGGCGGTCACAATGAGCAGTTCTTC
TRBJ2-1 many TRBV11-2 TRBD2 16 CASSLVRREDNNEQFF TGTGCCAGCAGCTTAGTACGGCGGGAGGACAACAATGAGCAGTTCTTC
TRBJ1-5 many TRBV28 TRBD1 14 CASNTRGSNQPQHF TGTGCCAGCAATACCAGGGGGAGCAATCAGCCCCAGCATTTT
TRBJ2-6 - TRBV9 - 17 CASSDALQASGANVLTF TGTGCCAGCAGCGACGCTTTACAGGCGTCTGGGGCCAACGTCCTGACTTTC
TRBJ2-4 few TRBV24-1 - 16 CATSDSGGLAKNIQYF TGTGCCACCAGTGATTCTGGGGGGTTAGCCAAAAACATTCAGTACTTC
TRBJ1-5 many TRBV4-1 TRBD1 15 CASSQGTGANQPQHF TGCGCCAGCAGCCAAGGGACAGGGGCCAATCAGCCCCAGCATTTT
TRBJ1-1 many TRBV28 - 14 CASTQDGPKTEAFF TGTGCCAGCACTCAGGACGGCCCGAAGACTGAAGCTTTCTTT
TRBJ2-7 many TRBV18 TRBD1 14 CASSPGQGHYEQYF TGTGCCAGCTCACCGGGACAGGGCCACTACGAGCAGTACTTC
TRBJ1-4 many TRBV20-1 TRBD1 15 CSARGRDRAKEKLFF TGCAGTGCTAGAGGCCGGGACAGGGCAAAGGAAAAACTGTTTTTT
TRBJ2-2 many TRBV12-3/TRBV12-4 - 15 CASIGRDGNTGELFF TGTGCCAGCATCGGCCGGGACGGGAACACCGGGGAGCTGTTTTTT
TRBJ2-3 - TRBV10-3 TRBD1 14 CAIRRTGSTDTQYF TGTGCCATCCGGCGGACAGGTAGCACAGATACGCAGTATTTT
TRBJ2-1 - TRBV5-1 TRBD2 18 CASSRGSIGLAGSGEQFF TGCGCCAGCAGCCGAGGCTCCATTGGACTAGCGGGGAGCGGAGAGCAGTTCTTC
TRBJ1-1 - TRBV5-1 TRBD1 14 CASRPTGENTEAFF TGCGCCAGCCGGCCGACAGGGGAGAACACTGAAGCTTTCTTT
TRBJ1-2 - TRBV19 - 17 CASSLVPPDGMAYGYTF TGTGCCAGTAGTCTAGTACCGCCGGACGGAATGGCCTATGGCTACACCTTC
TRBJ2-3 many TRBV7-9 TRBD2 13 CASSLAGSDTQYF TGTGCCAGCAGTTTAGCGGGGTCAGATACGCAGTATTTT
TRBJ2-3 - TRBV10-3 TRBD1 15 CAIRGDRGRADTQYF TGTGCCATCAGGGGGGACAGGGGGCGCGCAGATACGCAGTATTTT
TRBJ2-5 few TRBV7-9 TRBD2 16 CASTPTGTSGSPNQYF TGTGCCAGCACTCCGACCGGGACTAGCGGGAGCCCCAACCAATACTTC
TRBJ2-1 many TRBV7-3 - 14 CASSLGASDNEQFF TGTGCCAGCAGCCTAGGGGCATCAGACAATGAGCAGTTCTTC
TRBJ1-4 few TRBV12-3/TRBV12-4 - 15 CASSLLRQGPGKLFF TGTGCCAGCAGTTTATTAAGGCAGGGCCCGGGAAAACTGTTTTTT
TRBJ2-1 many TRBV6-2/TRBV6-3 TRBD1 13 CATRDSSVNEQFF TGTGCCACCAGGGACAGTAGTGTCAATGAGCAGTTCTTC
TRBJ2-6 many TRBV11-2 TRBD1 17 CASSSQGASSGANVLTF TGTGCCAGCAGCTCCCAGGGGGCCAGCTCTGGGGCCAACGTCCTGACTTTC
TRBJ2-4 few TRBV7-9 TRBD2 13 CASSRGGENIQYF TGTGCCAGCAGCCGGGGAGGGGAAAACATTCAGTACTTC
TRBJ2-3 many TRBV28 - 13 CASSPPVPDTQYF TGTGCCAGCAGTCCCCCAGTCCCAGATACGCAGTATTTT
TRBJ2-2 many TRBV28 - 15 CASTRLSPPTGELFF TGTGCCAGCACCCGGCTTAGTCCTCCCACCGGGGAGCTGTTTTTT
TRBJ1-1 many TRBV2 TRBD1 14 CASLRDRENTEAFF TGTGCCAGCTTAAGGGACAGGGAAAACACTGAAGCTTTCTTT
TRBJ2-7 - TRBV7-9 TRBD1 13 CASLGQGSYEQYF TGTGCCAGCCTGGGACAGGGGTCCTACGAGCAGTACTTC
TRBJ1-5 few TRBV6-1 TRBD1 18 CASSDWDRVSSLYQPQHF TGTGCCAGCAGTGACTGGGACAGAGTATCATCACTTTATCAGCCCCAGCATTTT
TRBJ2-1 many TRBV7-9 TRBD2 15 CASSPSGIRYNEQFF TGTGCCAGCAGTCCAAGCGGGATTCGCTACAATGAGCAGTTCTTC
TRBJ1-2 - TRBV20-1 - 14 CSARPADTSYGYTF TGCAGTGCTAGACCCGCGGACACATCCTATGGCTACACCTTC
TRBJ2-3 - TRBV29-1 TRBD1 13 CSVSRGRKDTQYF TGCAGCGTGAGCAGGGGGCGGAAAGATACGCAGTATTTT
TRBJ1-2 many TRBV5-1 - 14 CASSRDGLYYGYTF TGCGCCAGCAGTCGGGACGGCCTCTACTATGGCTACACCTTC
TRBJ2-1 many TRBV29-1 - 12 CSVREGLGEQFF TGCAGCGTCCGTGAGGGGCTTGGAGAGCAGTTCTTC
TRBJ1-2 few TRBV24-1 - 14 CATPLRGTPYGYTF TGTGCCACCCCGCTAAGGGGGACCCCCTATGGCTACACCTTC
TRBJ2-1 many TRBV12-3/TRBV12-4 TRBD2 16 CASSLRTSGRYNEQFF TGTGCCAGCAGTTTAAGGACTAGCGGGAGGTACAATGAGCAGTTCTTC
TRBJ1-1 many TRBV28 - 16 CASSLPGRIVNTEAFF TGTGCCAGCAGCCTACCGGGACGGATAGTGAACACTGAAGCTTTCTTT
TRBJ2-1 - TRBV12-3/TRBV12-4 TRBD2 14 CASSLGTSYNERFF TGTGCCAGCAGTCTCGGGACTAGCTACAATGAGCGGTTCTTC
TRBJ2-3 many TRBV7-8 TRBD2 18 CASSFIFGGRAMADTQYF TGTGCCAGCAGTTTTATCTTTGGCGGGAGGGCCATGGCAGATACGCAGTATTTT
TRBJ2-5 many TRBV7-9 TRBD2 15 CASSHLAGGIKTQYF TGTGCCAGCAGCCACCTAGCGGGAGGGATAAAGACCCAGTACTTC
TRBJ2-1 many TRBV2 TRBD2 15 CASSRLAESYNEQFF TGTGCCAGCTCAAGACTAGCGGAGTCCTACAATGAGCAGTTCTTC
TRBJ2-3 many TRBV2 - 13 CASRDDSTDTQYF TGTGCCAGCAGGGATGACAGCACAGATACGCAGTATTTT
TRBJ2-2 many TRBV28 - 14 CAIQPGENTGELFF TGTGCCATTCAACCCGGAGAGAACACCGGGGAGCTGTTTTTT
TRBJ2-7 many TRBV7-9 - 13 CASSWGQSYEQYF TGTGCCAGCAGCTGGGGACAATCCTACGAGCAGTACTTC
TRBJ2-5 many TRBV5-1 - 15 CASSRWTAEQETQYF TGCGCCAGCAGCCGGTGGACAGCCGAACAAGAGACCCAGTACTTC
TRBJ2-1 many TRBV7-2 - 15 CASSLNDSPLDEQFF TGTGCCAGCAGCTTAAACGATTCGCCGTTAGATGAGCAGTTCTTC
TRBJ2-1 many TRBV3-1 - 16 CASSQGGRVWYNEQFF TGTGCCAGCAGCCAAGGCGGGCGGGTATGGTACAATGAGCAGTTCTTC
TRBJ1-3 - TRBV5-6 TRBD1 16 CASSGTGLSSGNTIYF TGTGCCAGCAGCGGGACAGGGTTAAGCTCTGGAAACACCATATATTTT
TRBJ1-5 - TRBV6-2/TRBV6-3 - 15 CASSYGGWSNQPQHF TGTGCCAGCAGTTATGGGGGCTGGAGCAATCAGCCCCAGCATTTT
TRBJ2-7 - TRBV7-9 TRBD2 17 CTSSLVLAGGPSYEQYF TGTACCAGCAGCTTAGTACTAGCGGGAGGGCCTAGTTACGAGCAGTACTTC
TRBJ1-3 - TRBV28 - 15 CASISGLHSGNTIYF TGTGCCAGCATTTCAGGGCTCCACTCTGGAAACACCATATATTTT